What follows are 12 T cell receptor beta chains derived from one specimen sequenced in a study of blood T cell repertoires in COVID-19. Generated by immunoSEQ multiplex PCR, the TCRdb table keeps only in-frame clones and is missing some. The sample has around 260,000 clones, roughly 86% seen once. Sample: peripheral blood. The receptors stem from a woman aged 55-70 years with COVID-19, enrolled during active disease.

This clone is a singleton in its sample. The chain recombines TRBV18 with TRBJ1-5, with D maybe TRBD1 (5 bases). There are 15 residues in the CDR3. CDR1 is KGHSH and CDR2 is LQKENI in the germline V gene. The V gene lost 1 base and the J gene lost 1 base, with 8 bases spanning the gap. CDR3 nucleotides: TGTGCCAGCTCACCACAGCGACAGAGCAATCAGCCCCAGCATTTT. Translated: CASSPQRQSNQPQHF. Full variable domain (remainder filled in from reference TRBV18 and TRBJ1-5): NAGVMQNPRHLVRRRGQEARLRCSPMKGHSHVYWYRQLPEEGLKFMVYLQKENIIDESGMPKERFSAEFPKEGPSILRIQQVVRGDSAAYFCASSPQRQSNQPQHFGDGTRLSIL.

The chain has TRBV6-1 and TRBJ2-7; 12 bases line up with TRBD1. Germline loops: CDR1 MNHNS, CDR2 SASEGT. J gave up 5 bases and V 1 base, and 15 bases lay outside the gene matches. This CDR3 has 19 residues. CDR3 bases: TGTGCCAGCAGTGAAGTTGTTTGGGTAAGGGACAGGGGGCGCCACGAGCAGTACTTC. Protein product: CASSEVVWVRDRGRHEQYF.

This sequence joins TRBV28 and TRBJ2-7, with 8 positions matching TRBD2. This CDR3 spans 17 amino acids. The V and J ends lost 4 bases and 4 bases, in that order; junction bases with no gene match: 15. CDR1 MDHEN and CDR2 SYDVKM come from the germline V gene. The CDR3 DNA reads TGTGCCAGCAGTTCAAACCCCGGGAGGGGGGTTTGGTACGAGCAGTACTTC. Amino acid sequence: CASSSNPGRGVWYEQYF.

This clone occurred many times. V is TRBV5-1 and J is TRBJ2-1; TRBD2 might be the D (5 bases). CDR3 length: 14 residues. V was pared by 1 base and J by 6 bases, with 11 bases between. Germline-derived CDR1 and CDR2 are SGHRS and YFSETQ. CDR3 region: CASSLSLVGNEQFF. CDR3 sequence (DNA): TGCGCCAGCAGCTTGTCACTAGTAGGCAATGAGCAGTTCTTC.

This clone appeared a few times. The gene calls are TRBV6-2 or TRBV6-3 and TRBJ2-1; 10 nucleotides match TRBD1. The V and J ends lost 4 bases and 4 bases, in that order; junction bases with no gene match: 7. Germline CDR1 reads MNHEY; CDR2 reads SVGEGT. This CDR3 has 16 amino acids. The CDR3 loop reads CASSSSGTGVYNEQFF. CDR3 DNA: TGTGCCAGCAGTTCCTCCGGGACAGGGGTATACAATGAGCAGTTCTTC.

The chain joins TRBV28 to TRBJ2-4; D remains ambiguous. The CDR3 consists of 16 residues. Germline CDR1 is MDHEN and CDR2 is SYDVKM. Between the trimmed V and J ends, which lost 3 bases and 3 bases, there was a span of 15 bases. CDR3 sequence: CASSFVPGRVKNIQYF. The CDR3 nucleotides are TGTGCCAGCAGTTTTGTCCCGGGTAGAGTCAAAAACATTCAGTACTTC.

This clone has a handful of counts. The V call is TRBV7-9, the J call TRBJ1-5, with D uncertain. The CDR3 totals 14 residues. Germline CDR1 and CDR2: SEHNR and FQNEAQ (reference sequence). Between the trimmed V and J ends, which lost 8 bases and 5 bases, there was a span of 16 bases. For the CDR3, the DNA is TGTGCCAGCGGACTGGGCAGGACGGATCAGCCCCAGCATTTT. It encodes CASGLGRTDQPQHF.

This clone was seen a few times. The gene calls are TRBV30 and TRBJ2-7; D is ambiguous. V was pared by 5 bases and J by 3 bases, with 8 bases between. Per germline, CDR1 GTSNPN and CDR2 SVGIG (reference sequence). This CDR3 comprises 11 residues. CDR3 nucleotide sequence: TGTGCCTGGTCCAGGCACTACGAGCAGTACTTC. It yields the protein CAWSRHYEQYF.

The chain employs TRBV4-2 and TRBJ2-3, with 10 bases that match TRBD1. This CDR3 contains 16 residues. V was clipped by 3 bases and J by 0 bases; unmatched bases: 3. Germline V CDR1 and CDR2: LGHNA, YNFKEQ. CDR3 protein: CASSHGQGGSTDTQYF. Here the CDR3 DNA reads TGTGCCAGCAGCCACGGACAGGGGGGTAGCACAGATACGCAGTATTTT.

This chain uses TRBV9 with TRBJ1-1; no firm D call. CDR3 size: 14 residues. Trimming took off 0 bases at V and 2 bases at J, with 8 bases between the two ends. Germline V gene lookup returns CDR1 SGDLS and CDR2 YYNGEE. The CDR3 DNA reads as TGTGCCAGCAGCGTAGTACAGACCAACACTGAAGCTTTCTTT. The encoded protein is CASSVVQTNTEAFF.

This sequence joins TRBV7-9 and TRBJ2-2; 7 bases align to TRBD1. With 0 bases clipped from V and 2 bases from J, the junction kept 3 bases outside the gene matches. This CDR3 has 16 amino acids. The germline CDR1 and CDR2 sequences are SEHNR and FQNEAQ (reference sequence). CDR3: CASSLAGGYNTGELFF. The CDR3 DNA follows: TGTGCCAGCAGCTTAGCAGGGGGCTACAACACCGGGGAGCTGTTTTTT.

The chain has TRBV11-3 and TRBJ2-6; perhaps TRBD1 as D (5 bases). This CDR3 comprises 24 residues. CDR1 is SGHNT, CDR2 YENEEA, per germline. The V end lost 0 bases, the J end lost 0 bases, and 30 bases lay between the germline ends. This CDR3 is CASSLEISFVGSGSGPSGANVLTF. CDR3 bases: TGTGCCAGCAGCTTAGAAATCTCGTTCGTCGGGTCAGGATCAGGGCCCTCTGGGGCCAACGTCCTGACTTTC. Using reference TRBV11-3 and TRBJ2-6 for the parts outside the CDR3, the full variable domain is EAGVVQSPRYKIIEKKQPVAFWCNPISGHNTLYWYLQNLGQGPELLIRYENEEAVDDSQLPKDRFSAERLKGVDSTLKIQPAELGDSAVYLCASSLEISFVGSGSGPSGANVLTFGAGSRLTVL.